This T cell receptor (beta chain) originates from a study of cytomegalovirus exposure and HLA in healthy donors. The study, taken as a whole, reports: The study designated some 180 TCR beta chains cytomegalovirus-associated. A later analysis showed TCR association rates differing by HLA locus, peaking at DRB1 and lowest at HLA-C. Exclusion as indistinguishable affected some V segments, including TRBV6-2 and TRBV6-3. CMV serostatus alone was available as immune exposure information.

Germline V gene data show CDR1 as SGHTS and CDR2 as YDEGEE. The germline V and J ends were trimmed by 2 bases and 7 bases, with 9 bases remaining between them. The CDR3 totals 13 residues. PCR was performed using 60 Vbeta and 13 Jbeta primers. Measured with immunoSEQ multiplex PCR; TCRdb has only the in-frame clones, and not every one. The repertoire includes 130,000 or so clones, approximately 8.9% of them detected once, and roughly 7% sits in the top ten. Comments on this clone: Antigen specificity is unknown.

The TCR originated in a woman in her 40s in good health and CMV-seropositive. The chain recombines TRBV5-8 with TRBJ2-2; D is unresolved. Sequencing input: PBMCs. CDR3: CASSFVANGELFF. DNA for the CDR3: TGTGCCAGCAGCTTTGTTGCTAACGGGGAGCTGTTTTTT.